These T cell receptor beta chains were read from a single sample in a study of T cell repertoires in cytomegalovirus infection. Their cognate antigens are unknown. TCRdb passed the reads through MiXCR, listing each CDR3 protein once. The table has roughly 800,000 distinct CDR3 sequences, almost 30% seen once. The sequencing used cultured CD8+ T cells from PBMCs, collected from culture after CMV antigen stimulation. These receptors all stem from a human donor in good health (CMV status not recorded). Some clones in this sample may be carry-over from other donors' samples. Both conserved end residues are part of each CDR3. Fields, in order: CDR3 protein, V gene, J gene, D gene. The D gene is left open where the match is weak.

cdr3_aa: CASGLGTSGDLFTDTQYF
v_call: TRBV12-5
j_call: TRBJ2-3
d_call: TRBD2

cdr3_aa: CASSMGAGGSEETQYF
v_call: TRBV7-9
j_call: TRBJ2-5
d_call: TRBD2

cdr3_aa: CASSQEGGPGTDTQYF
v_call: TRBV14
j_call: TRBJ2-3
d_call: -

cdr3_aa: CASRLTGNDEQFF
v_call: TRBV19
j_call: TRBJ2-1
d_call: TRBD1

cdr3_aa: CSVERGHNEQFF
v_call: TRBV29-1
j_call: TRBJ2-1
d_call: TRBD1

cdr3_aa: CASSLYTGPTYEQYF
v_call: TRBV7-9
j_call: TRBJ2-7
d_call: -

cdr3_aa: CASSLGGQGARGTEAFF
v_call: TRBV7-4
j_call: TRBJ1-1
d_call: TRBD1

cdr3_aa: CASSNSNTDTQYF
v_call: TRBV19
j_call: TRBJ2-3
d_call: -

cdr3_aa: CASSQAGVWEQYF
v_call: TRBV4-1
j_call: TRBJ2-7
d_call: -

cdr3_aa: CASPPDRESSGANVLTF
v_call: TRBV2
j_call: TRBJ2-6
d_call: TRBD1